This entry describes one TCR beta chain. This sample was included in a study of blood T cell repertoires in COVID-19. CDR3 size: 13 residues. CDR1 and CDR2 (germline): GTSNPN, SVGIG (reference sequence). The J segment lost 7 bases and the V segment lost 2 bases, leaving 5 bases of the junction unmatched. Assay used: immunoSEQ multiplex PCR; TCRdb lists only in-frame clones, some missing. Seen here are about 140,000 clones, roughly 84% observed once, and the top ten hold 4.5% to 6%. The receptor was derived from a man aged 40-55 years with acute COVID-19. The sequenced sample consisted of PBMCs or T cells enriched from blood (not recorded which). V usage is TRBV30 and J usage is TRBJ1-2, with 9 positions matching TRBD1. The CDR3, as DNA: TGTGCCTGGAGTCTTGCACAGGGGGCTGGCTACACCTTC. Translated: CAWSLAQGAGYTF.